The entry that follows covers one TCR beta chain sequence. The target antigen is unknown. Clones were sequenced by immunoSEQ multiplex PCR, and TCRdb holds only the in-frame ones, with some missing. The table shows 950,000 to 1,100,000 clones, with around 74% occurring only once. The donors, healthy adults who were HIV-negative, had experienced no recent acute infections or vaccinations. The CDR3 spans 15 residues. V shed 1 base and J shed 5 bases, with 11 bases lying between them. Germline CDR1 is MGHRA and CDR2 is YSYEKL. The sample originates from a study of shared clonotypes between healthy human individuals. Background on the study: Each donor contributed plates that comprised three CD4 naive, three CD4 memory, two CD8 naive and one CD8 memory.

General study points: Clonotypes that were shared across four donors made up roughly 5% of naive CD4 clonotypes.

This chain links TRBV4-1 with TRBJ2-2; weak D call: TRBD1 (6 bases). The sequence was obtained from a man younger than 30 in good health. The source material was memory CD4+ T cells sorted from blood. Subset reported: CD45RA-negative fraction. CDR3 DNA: TGCGCCAGCAGCCAAGCCGGGACAACTACCGGGGAGCTGTTTTTT. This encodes CASSQAGTTTGELFF.